A single sample is the source of the 18 T cell receptor beta chains below, sequenced in a study of graft-versus-host responses after intestinal transplantation (dated by TCRdb to the early 2020s). The antigens these receptors bind are not known. This specimen's time point label, interpreted: cells obtained before transplantation from donor or recipient. The library came from the immunoSEQ multiplex PCR assay. TCRdb stores this immuneACCESS table with in-frame sequences only. Part of the clones is absent; in the studies checked, under half of the shortfall reflects unresolved V genes, and no reason is known for the rest. This sample holds 50,000 to 60,000 clones; about 93% were observed only once. The ten top clones hold approximately 2.7% of the sample. The source material was unstimulated CD4+ T cells sorted from spleen or lymph node cells, sampled before transplant. These receptors all stem from a human donor who was the organ donor for an intestinal transplant.

The chain uses TRBV7-8 and TRBJ1-1, with D unresolved. This CDR3 spans 15 amino acids. V lost 0 bases and J lost 1, with 9 bases in between. CDR1 and CDR2 from the germline V gene are SGHVS and FQNEAQ. CDR3 loop: CASSLAGSPNTEAFF. The CDR3 DNA sequence: TGTGCCAGCAGCTTAGCAGGCAGCCCGAACACTGAAGCTTTCTTT.

This sequence joins TRBV18 and TRBJ1-4; TRBD1 matches at 9 bases. Germline CDR1 and CDR2: KGHSH and LQKENI. CDR3 length: 14 amino acids. Trimming removed 0 bases from V and 7 bases from J; junction bases left unmatched: 0. The CDR3 sequence is CASSPPGQGEKLFF. CDR3 DNA: TGTGCCAGCTCACCACCGGGACAGGGTGAAAAACTGTTTTTT.

The rearrangement joins TRBV4-2 to TRBJ2-4, with 7 bases identical to TRBD1. The CDR3 spans 17 residues. The V and J ends lost 1 base and 2 bases, in that order; junction bases with no gene match: 8. The germline CDR1 and CDR2 sequences are LGHNA and YNFKEQ. In nucleotides, the CDR3 is TGTGCCAGCAGCCAAGTGGTAAAAGGGGGCCCCAAAAACATTCAGTACTTC. Amino acid sequence: CASSQVVKGGPKNIQYF.

This chain joins TRBV7-2 and TRBJ1-1; no clear D gene. The CDR3 is made up of 14 amino acids. V was cut by 2 bases and J by 1 base, with 8 bases left in between. Germline V gene sequence: CDR1 SGHTA, CDR2 FQGNSA. CDR3 in amino acids: CASSLIKENTEAFF. In DNA form, the CDR3 reads TGTGCCAGCAGCTTAATAAAGGAGAACACTGAAGCTTTCTTT.

The rearrangement joins TRBV5-5 to TRBJ1-2; the D is unclear. The CDR3 sequence is 13 residues long. Germline CDR1 reads SGHKS; CDR2 reads YYEKEE (reference sequence). V lost 0 bases to trimming and J lost 4 bases, with 7 bases between them. The CDR3 loop reads CASSLVAGYGYTF. The CDR3 DNA follows: TGTGCCAGCAGCTTGGTTGCAGGCTATGGCTACACCTTC.

The V call is TRBV28, the J call TRBJ2-3; D ambiguous. The CDR3 runs to 12 residues. V lost 3 bases, J lost 2 bases, and 3 bases lay in between. Per the germline V gene, CDR1 is MDHEN and CDR2 is SYDVKM. CDR3 nucleotide sequence: TGTGCCAGCAGTTTTTCCACAGATACGCAGTATTTT. Amino acids: CASSFSTDTQYF. Variable domain in full (rest from reference TRBV28 and TRBJ2-3): DVKVTQSSRYLVKRTGEKVFLECVQDMDHENMFWYRQDPGLGLRLIYFSYDVKMKEKGDIPEGYSVSREKKERFSLILESASTNQTSMYLCASSFSTDTQYFGPGTRLTVL.

The rearrangement joins TRBV15 to TRBJ2-6; D gene unclear. The V end was cut by 1 base, the J end by 4 bases, with 8 bases between. The CDR3 contains 15 residues. CDR1 is LNHNV and CDR2 is YYDKDF in the germline V gene (reference sequence). CDR3 DNA sequence: TGTGCCACCAGCAGAGTAGGAACCGGGGCCAACGTCCTGACTTTC. Encoded protein: CATSRVGTGANVLTF.

This rearrangement joins TRBV5-6 to TRBJ2-2; D gene unclear. V lost 4 bases, J lost 1 base, and 11 bases lay in between. The CDR3 covers 15 residues. Per the germline V gene, CDR1 is SGHDT and CDR2 is YYEEEE. The CDR3 sequence is CASSRTTWNTGELFF. The CDR3, as DNA: TGTGCCAGCAGCAGAACGACTTGGAACACCGGGGAGCTGTTTTTT.

V is TRBV5-1 and J is TRBJ2-3; a weak D match, TRBD1 (5 bases). Per the germline V gene, CDR1 is SGHRS and CDR2 is YFSETQ. The CDR3 is 16 amino acids. Deletions cut 0 bases from V and 0 bases from J, with 11 bases between. The CDR3 reads CASSLGQLTSTDTQYF. The DNA for the CDR3 is TGCGCCAGCAGCTTGGGACAGCTGACTAGCACAGATACGCAGTATTTT.

This chain links TRBV2 with TRBJ2-5, with D possibly TRBD2 on 7 matching bases. The CDR3 contains 15 residues. In germline, CDR1 is SNHLY, CDR2 FYNNEI. Trimming cost V 4 bases and J 4 bases, with 16 bases left between them. The CDR3 nucleotides read TGTGCCAGCAGTGGGACAGCGGGACACCGAGAGACCCAGTACTTC. This translates into CASSGTAGHRETQYF.

This clone was seen only once. This rearrangement joins TRBV4-3 to TRBJ1-2; 8 bases map to TRBD1. Germline-derived CDR1 and CDR2 are LGHNA and YSLEER. CDR3 length: 15 residues. V lost 6 bases to trimming and J lost 4 bases; unmatched junction nucleotides: 10. Here the CDR3 DNA reads TGCGCCAGCAGGCAGCCAGGGGGCTCGGGCTATGGCTACACCTTC. Its translation: CASRQPGGSGYGYTF.

V usage is TRBV29-1 and J usage is TRBJ2-5; possible D gene TRBD1, 5 bases. The germline V gene has CDR1 SQVTM and CDR2 ANQGSEA. V was clipped by 0 bases and J by 5 bases, with 16 bases between them. The CDR3 runs to 15 residues. CDR3 bases: TGCAGCGTTGAAGATCGTATAGGGGTCGGGGAGACCCAGTACTTC. Its protein is CSVEDRIGVGETQYF.

The gene calls are TRBV5-4 and TRBJ2-3; 7 nucleotides align to TRBD1. The CDR3 extends over 16 amino acids. After removal of 4 bases from V and 1 base from J, the junction contained 9 bases not matched to a gene. Germline values: CDR1 SGHNT, CDR2 YYREEE (reference sequence). CDR3 in DNA: TGTGCCAGCAGCCCATCCGACAGGGTGGGCACAGATACGCAGTATTTT. The encoded protein is CASSPSDRVGTDTQYF.

This clone showed up just once. The chain combines TRBV7-9 with TRBJ2-7, with TRBD1 matching over 7 bases. V shed 3 bases and J 10 bases; nucleotides not matched to a gene: 12. This CDR3 has 14 amino acids. Germline V CDR1 and CDR2: SEHNR, FQNEAQ (reference sequence). CDR3 in amino acids: CASSFAGTDNNQYF. CDR3 in DNA: TGTGCCAGCAGCTTTGCCGGGACAGATAATAACCAGTACTTC.

The genes are TRBV5-5 and TRBJ2-7; perhaps D is TRBD1 or TRBD2 (6 bases each). V lost 0 bases, J lost 9 bases, and 16 bases lay in between. This CDR3 is built from 14 residues. The germline gives CDR1 SGHKS, CDR2 YYEKEE (reference sequence). The CDR3 spells CASSLDQGLGGQYF. CDR3 in DNA: TGTGCCAGCAGCTTGGATCAGGGGTTGGGGGGGCAGTACTTC.

The chain combines TRBV11-3 with TRBJ2-1; 12 bases map to TRBD2. There are 15 residues in the CDR3. The junction had 2 bases not matched to a gene; V was cut back by 1 base and J by 7 bases. The germline CDR1 and CDR2 sequences are SGHNT and YENEEA. The CDR3 loop is CASSLASGRANEQFF. The CDR3 coding sequence is TGTGCCAGCAGCTTAGCTAGCGGGAGGGCAAATGAGCAGTTCTTC.

The rearrangement links TRBV6-5 to TRBJ2-7; 7 bases map to TRBD1. V shed 5 bases and J 2 bases; nucleotides not matched to a gene: 6. The germline V gene has CDR1 MNHEY and CDR2 SVGAGI. The CDR3 sequence is 14 residues long. The DNA of the CDR3 is TGTGCCAGCAGTGTTTCCGGGACAGCCTACGAGCAGTACTTC. Translating gives CASSVSGTAYEQYF.

The chain is built from TRBV11-2 and TRBJ1-1; TRBD1 aligns across 7 bases. The ends lost 7 bases at V and 1 base at J; junction bases unmatched: 6. Germline-derived CDR1 and CDR2 are SGHAT and FQNNGV. There are 14 residues in the CDR3. CDR3 in DNA: TGTGCCAGCACCATCCGACAGGGGAACACTGAAGCTTTCTTT. This gives the protein CASTIRQGNTEAFF. Full variable domain (rest looked up from reference TRBV11-2 and TRBJ1-1): EAGVAQSPRYKIIEKRQSVAFWCNPISGHATLYWYQQILGQGPKLLIQFQNNGVVDDSQLPKDRFSAERLKGVDSTLKIQPAKLEDSAVYLCASTIRQGNTEAFFGQGTRLTVV.